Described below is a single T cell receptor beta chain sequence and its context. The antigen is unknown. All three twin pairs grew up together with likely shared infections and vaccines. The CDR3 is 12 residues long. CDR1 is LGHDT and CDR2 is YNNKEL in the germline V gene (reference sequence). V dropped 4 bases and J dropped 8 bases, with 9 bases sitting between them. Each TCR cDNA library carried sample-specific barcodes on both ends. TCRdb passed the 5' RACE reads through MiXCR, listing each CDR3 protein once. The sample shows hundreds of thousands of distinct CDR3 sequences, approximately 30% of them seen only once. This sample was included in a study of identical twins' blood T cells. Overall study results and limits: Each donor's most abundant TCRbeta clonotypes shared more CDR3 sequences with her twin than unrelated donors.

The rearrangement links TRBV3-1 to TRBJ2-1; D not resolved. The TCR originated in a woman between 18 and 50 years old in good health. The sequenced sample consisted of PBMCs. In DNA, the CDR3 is TGTGCCAGCAGCCCCCTCCGCGATGAGCAGTTCTTC. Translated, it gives CASSPLRDEQFF.